These 18 T cell receptor beta chains share one sample of origin, sequenced in a study of blood T cell repertoires in COVID-19. TCRdb's copy holds only in-frame clones and misses some; the assay was immunoSEQ multiplex PCR. The sample contains 250,000 to 300,000 clones, roughly 90% of which appear only once. The sample comprised peripheral blood. Receptors originate from a woman aged 25 to 45 with active or convalescent COVID-19.

The chain combines TRBV20-1 with TRBJ1-1; 8 nucleotides match TRBD1. With V trimmed by 5 bases and J by 8 bases, 4 bases remained unmatched. The CDR3 is 11 residues long. The germline V gene encodes CDR1 DFQATT and CDR2 SNEGSKA (reference sequence). The CDR3 nucleotides read TGCAGTGCTTTCTGGGACAGGGAAGCTTTCTTT. It is translated as CSAFWDREAFF.

The genes are TRBV30 and TRBJ1-6; perhaps TRBD1 as D (5 bases). With 7 bases removed from V and 3 bases from J, the gap between germline ends came to 16 bases. The CDR3 is 15 residues long. Germline lookup yields CDR1 GTSNPN and CDR2 SVGIG (reference sequence). The CDR3 spells CASQRGVGYNSPLHF. Written as DNA, the CDR3 is TGTGCCTCACAACGGGGGGTGGGCTATAATTCACCCCTCCACTTT.

The chain carries TRBV4-3 and TRBJ2-7, with D hard to call. V lost 0 bases to trimming and J lost 0 bases, with 9 bases between them. CDR3 size: 15 residues. CDR1 is LGHNA and CDR2 is YSLEER in the germline V gene. The CDR3 here is CASSQDTRSSYEQYF. CDR3 sequence (DNA): TGCGCCAGCAGCCAAGATACAAGAAGCTCCTACGAGCAGTACTTC.

The rearrangement links TRBV6-5 to TRBJ2-3; TRBD2 matches at 11 bases. Germline lookup yields CDR1 MNHEY and CDR2 SVGAGI. J was trimmed by 6 bases and V by 8 bases; bases with no gene match: 7. The CDR3 covers 14 residues. The CDR3, as DNA: TGTGCCAGCCCCATTAGCGGGGGGGCGGATACGCAGTATTTT. Amino acid sequence: CASPISGGADTQYF.

The V gene is TRBV24-1, the J gene TRBJ2-3; TRBD2 matches at 9 bases. The ends lost 1 base at V and 7 bases at J; junction bases unmatched: 8. The CDR3 has 16 amino acids. CDR1 KGHDR and CDR2 SFDVKD come from the germline V gene. The CDR3 bases are TGTGCCACCAGTGATTTCTCCAGCGGGGGGTTCAATACGCAGTATTTT. Translating gives CATSDFSSGGFNTQYF.

This chain joins TRBV4-3 and TRBJ2-2; 9 bases are shared with TRBD1. With 2 bases clipped from V and 3 bases from J, the junction kept 1 base outside the gene matches. Germline V gene data show CDR1 as LGHNA and CDR2 as YSLEER. This CDR3 is 15 amino acids long. In DNA, the CDR3 is TGCGCCAGCAGCCAAAGACAGGGGGACACCGGGGAGCTGTTTTTT. Translated, it gives CASSQRQGDTGELFF.

Only a few counts were recorded for this clone. The V gene is TRBV5-1, the J gene TRBJ2-2; TRBD2 is a possible D gene (6 bases). In germline, CDR1 is SGHRS, CDR2 YFSETQ. The CDR3 has 15 amino acids. V was pared by 5 bases and J by 1 base, with 12 bases between. DNA of the CDR3: TGCGCCAGCAGTTGGAGGGCGGAGAACACCGGGGAGCTGTTTTTT. Amino acids: CASSWRAENTGELFF.

This chain joins TRBV28 and TRBJ2-1; D might be TRBD2 (6 bases). Trimming stripped 3 bases from V and 4 bases from J, with 19 bases between. Germline V lookup: CDR1 MDHEN, CDR2 SYDVKM. This CDR3 has 17 amino acids. Here the CDR3 DNA reads TGTGCCAGCAGTTTTGGGGGGACGCGACTGGGATACAATGAGCAGTTCTTC. Translated: CASSFGGTRLGYNEQFF.

The V call is TRBV7-2, the J call TRBJ1-1; D possibly corresponds to TRBD1 (6 bases). This CDR3 region has 15 residues. Germline lookup yields CDR1 SGHTA and CDR2 FQGNSA. V lost 2 bases and J 10 bases, leaving 20 bases between the germline ends. For the CDR3, the DNA is TGTGCCAGCAGCTTATCCCTTGGACAGCCTGGGGGAGCTTTCTTT. Translation gives CASSLSLGQPGGAFF.

This clone occurred once. J is TRBJ1-1 and V is TRBV27, with TRBD1 as a possible D gene (6 bases). Trimming pared 7 bases from V and 1 base from J, leaving 10 bases between. This CDR3 is built from 13 residues. The germline CDR1 and CDR2 sequences are MNHEY and SMNVEV (reference sequence). CDR3 DNA: TGTGCCAGCAAACTGGGGGCGAACACTGAAGCTTTCTTT. It encodes CASKLGANTEAFF.

The chain joins TRBV5-1 to TRBJ2-5; D is undetermined. Germline V gene data show CDR1 as SGHRS and CDR2 as YFSETQ. The CDR3 contains 14 residues. With 0 bases removed from V and 1 base from J, the gap between germline ends came to 7 bases. The CDR3 bases are TGCGCCAGCAGCTTGGTTACAGTCCAAGAGACCCAGTACTTC. Translation gives CASSLVTVQETQYF.

The gene calls are TRBV5-1 and TRBJ1-4; D remains ambiguous. The CDR3 totals 14 residues. Trimming took off 4 bases at V and 0 bases at J, with 7 bases between the two ends. Germline CDR1 SGHRS, CDR2 YFSETQ. The CDR3 DNA is TGCGCCAGCAGCCGAGGGACAACTAATGAAAAACTGTTTTTT. It specifies CASSRGTTNEKLFF.

The genes are TRBV9 and TRBJ1-5; maybe TRBD1 (6 bases). V was shortened by 3 bases and J by 2 bases, with 18 bases between the two germline ends. The CDR3 is 17 residues long. Germline V CDR1 and CDR2: SGDLS, YYNGEE. The chain's CDR3 is CASSDRASLGGNQPQHF. CDR3 DNA: TGTGCCAGCAGCGACAGGGCCTCTCTTGGGGGCAATCAGCCCCAGCATTTT.

The rearrangement links TRBV24-1 to TRBJ2-4; a weak D match, TRBD2 (6 bases). Trimming took 3 bases from V and 4 from J, leaving 12 bases between them. The CDR3 has 15 residues. CDR1 is KGHDR and CDR2 is SFDVKD in the germline V gene. The CDR3 sequence is CATSDPFGGKNIQYF. The CDR3 DNA reads as TGTGCCACCAGTGATCCCTTCGGGGGTAAAAACATTCAGTACTTC.

The J gene is TRBJ1-1, the V gene TRBV5-5, with no clear D. Germline lookup yields CDR1 SGHKS and CDR2 YYEKEE (reference sequence). The V and J ends lost 0 bases and 4 bases respectively, with 13 bases between them. The CDR3 sequence is 15 residues long. CDR3 nucleotides: TGTGCCAGCAGCTTGGACTTTGGGTACAGCACTGAAGCTTTCTTT. This translates into CASSLDFGYSTEAFF.

This chain uses TRBV9 with TRBJ2-2; a possible D gene is TRBD1 (5 bases). Germline CDR1 SGDLS, CDR2 YYNGEE. The CDR3 loop spans 14 amino acids. V was clipped by 3 bases and J by 0 bases, with 6 bases between them. The chain's CDR3 is CASSGGANTGELFF. As DNA, the CDR3 is TGTGCCAGCAGCGGGGGCGCGAACACCGGGGAGCTGTTTTTT. The full variable domain, in which reference TRBV9 and TRBJ2-2 provide the parts outside the CDR3, is DSGVTQTPKHLITATGQRVTLRCSPRSGDLSVYWYQQSLDQGLQFLIQYYNGEERAKGNILERFSAQQFPDLHSELNLSSLELGDSALYFCASSGGANTGELFFGEGSRLTVL.

The V and J genes are TRBV4-3 and TRBJ1-3, with a tentative D call TRBD1 (5 bases). The germline V gene has CDR1 LGHNA and CDR2 YSLEER. The CDR3 sequence is 15 residues long. V was pared by 4 bases and J by 0 bases, with 10 bases between. CDR3: CASSPTVASGNTIYF. As DNA, the CDR3 is TGCGCCAGCAGCCCGACAGTAGCCTCTGGAAACACCATATATTTT.

This clone was detected once. The gene calls are TRBV6-5 and TRBJ2-3; D possibly corresponds to TRBD1 (6 bases). The V gene's germline CDR1 is MNHEY and CDR2 SVGAGI. V was trimmed by 0 bases and J by 2 bases, leaving 12 bases between them. The CDR3 consists of 16 residues. CDR3 bases: TGTGCCAGCAGTTACTCGTCGGGACATGTCACAGATACGCAGTATTTT. Protein: CASSYSSGHVTDTQYF.